This T cell receptor (beta chain) was profiled in a study of blood T cells in healthy people across ages. Trimming took off 10 bases at V and 1 base at J, with 15 bases between the two ends. Germline-derived CDR1 and CDR2 are MGHRA and YSYEKL. The CDR3 spans 14 residues. Study results and caveats: Diversity figures derived from one million T cells were judged to underestimate the true value. Donors of long life had a larger count of naive CD4+ cells and greater diversity than aged donors.

For the second PCR, which ran for roughly 7 to 11 cycles, a sample-barcoded 5' primer and a J-beta primer mix were used. One entry per CDR3 protein results from TCRdb running MiXCR on the 5' RACE reads. Of around 1,900,000 distinct CDR3 sequences listed, around 42% are singletons. Those donating, healthy Caucasian individuals from Russia, were aged roughly 6 to 100. With regard to this clonotype: Its specificity is not known.

The sample comprised blood. This chain uses TRBV4-1 with TRBJ2-3; either TRBD1 or TRBD2 may fit D (6 bases each). The sequence was collected from a human donor in good health. CDR3: CATEGVWGTDTQYF. CDR3 DNA: TGCGCCACGGAGGGGGTCTGGGGCACAGATACGCAGTATTTT.